This entry features one TCR beta chain sequence. Its antigen is unidentified. Repertoires were generated with immunoSEQ multiplex PCR, while TCRdb's copy carries only in-frame clones and drops some. The sample has roughly 120,000 clones; about 88% are singletons. This record comes from a study of T cell responses to AZD1222 COVID-19 vaccine. Overall study findings and caveats: In all cases, repertoires were sampled only after the peak T cell response.

This CDR3 spans 15 amino acids. V was shortened by 1 base and J by 5 bases, with 11 bases between the two germline ends. Germline values: CDR1 KGHDR, CDR2 SFDVKD. Sequenced here: peripheral blood, sampled on day 0 of AZD1222 vaccination. The source is an adult in good health. The chain recombines TRBV24-1 with TRBJ2-1; D remains ambiguous. CDR3 bases: TGTGCCACCAGTGATTTACAAGGTTCGGACAATGAGCAGTTCTTC. Its protein product is CATSDLQGSDNEQFF.